Below are 31 T cell receptor beta chains sequenced from a single sample in a study of T cell clonality in common variable immunodeficiency. Sequenced by immunoSEQ multiplex PCR; TCRdb stores in-frame clones only, minus some. The sample contains approximately 56,000 clones, none occurring once; about 2% lies in the top ten. The sequenced sample consisted of peripheral blood mononuclear cells. These receptor sequences come from a person aged 18-70 years in good health.

This clone was seen many times. The read terminates 3 residues before the CDR3 end, so the remaining end is supplied by the germline J gene. The rearrangement links TRBV28 to TRBJ1-4; 9 positions match TRBD1. The CDR3 has 15 residues. Germline CDR1 reads MDHEN; CDR2 reads SYDVKM. The ends lost 6 bases at V and 6 bases at J; junction bases unmatched: 8. The sequenced part of the CDR3 DNA is TGTGCCAGCAGAAACAGGGGGCTGGTGGATGAAAAA. Amino acid sequence: CASRNRGLVDEK. The full CDR3 reads CASRNRGLVDEKLFF.

As concerns this clone: From the germline J gene comes the end of the CDR3, since the read stops 3 residues before it. The rearrangement links TRBV11-2 to TRBJ1-1, with D unresolved. V was cut by 1 base and J by 1 base, with 4 bases left in between. This CDR3 contains 13 residues. Germline CDR1 reads SGHAT; CDR2 reads FQNNGV. CDR3 DNA, as far as it was read: TGTGCCAGCAGCTTAGCTCCGAACACTGAA. This translates into CASSLAPNTE. Given in full, the CDR3 is CASSLAPNTEAFF.

Many counts were recorded for this clone. The read ends 3 residues early relative to the CDR3; the germline J gene fills the gap. This chain links TRBV19 with TRBJ1-4, with D unresolved. This CDR3 has 13 amino acids. Germline V gives CDR1 LNHDA, CDR2 SQIVND (reference sequence). Trimming left V 6 bases short and J 4 bases short, with 9 bases between. The CDR3 region is CASRRLVNEKLFF. CDR3 bases read: TGTGCCAGTAGGAGGCTTGTTAATGAAAAA.

The sample holds many counts of this clone. With the read ending 3 residues before the CDR3 end, the germline J gene is used to fill in that end. The chain uses TRBV20-1 and TRBJ1-2; no firm D call. Germline loops: CDR1 DFQATT, CDR2 SNEGSKA (reference sequence). Trimming removed 2 bases at V and 6 bases at J, with 10 bases between. This CDR3 comprises 12 residues. The sequenced CDR3 bases are TGCAGTGCTAGAACGGGGAAGGATGGC. Its translation: CSARTGKDG. The full-length CDR3 reads as CSARTGKDGYTF.

This clone has ten or more counts. The read terminates 3 residues before the CDR3 end, so the remaining end is supplied by the germline J gene. V gene TRBV13 combines with J gene TRBJ2-1, with D possibly being TRBD1 or TRBD2 (5 bases each). In germline, CDR1 is PRHDT, CDR2 FYEKMQ (reference sequence). Trimming took off 6 bases at V and 6 bases at J, with 18 bases between the two ends. CDR3 length: 15 amino acids. The chain's CDR3 is CASSSLVRGFNEQFF. The sequenced CDR3 bases are TGTGCCAGCAGTTCACTGGTGAGGGGATTCAATGAG.

Many counts were recorded for this clone. The observed sequence ends 3 residues before the CDR3 terminus, with the missing tail filled in from the germline J gene. The chain combines TRBV7-2 with TRBJ2-2; 7 bases map to TRBD2. With V trimmed by 10 bases and J by 6 bases, 14 bases remained unmatched. Germline assignment: CDR1 SGHTA and CDR2 FQGNSA. This CDR3 is built from 15 residues. CDR3 bases read: TGTGCCACGTCGCCCCTGGCGGGAGCATCCGGGGAG. Translation: CATSPLAGASGE. The entire CDR3 is CATSPLAGASGELFF. Full variable domain (remainder filled in from reference TRBV7-2 and TRBJ2-2): GAGVSQSPSNKVTEKGKDVELRCDPISGHTALYWYRQSLGQGLEFLIYFQGNSAPDKSGLPSDRFSAERTGGSVSTLTIQRTQQEDSAVYLCATSPLAGASGELFFGEGSRLTVL.

Many counts were recorded for this clone. Read coverage stops 3 residues before the CDR3 terminus; the germline J gene supplies the remainder. The J gene is TRBJ2-2, the V gene TRBV10-1; TRBD2 agrees at 7 bases. J lost 5 bases, V lost 3 bases, and 6 bases had no gene match. Germline CDR1 and CDR2: WNHNN and SYGVQD (reference sequence). The CDR3 is 15 residues long. The DNA read from the CDR3 is TGCGCCAGCAGTGAAGGCGGGAGTAGGACCGGGGAG. This translates into CASSEGGSRTGE. The whole CDR3 protein is CASSEGGSRTGELFF.

This clone has ten or more counts. Coverage ceases 3 residues before the CDR3 finishes, and the germline J gene fills in the end. This sequence joins TRBV19 and TRBJ2-7; 8 bases are a match to TRBD1. V gave up 5 bases and J gave up 3 bases; unmatched junction bases: 9. Germline CDR1 reads LNHDA; CDR2 reads SQIVND (reference sequence). This CDR3 has 15 residues. This CDR3 is CASSGNRGLVYEQYF. The sequenced CDR3 bases are TGTGCCAGTAGTGGGAACAGGGGGTTAGTCTACGAG.

There are many counts of this clone. This CDR3 reads CASSSSGTVNSPLHF. Incomplete CDR3 DNA: TGCGCCAGCAGCTCCTCCGGGACAGTTAATTCACCC. The rearrangement uses TRBV5-1 and TRBJ1-6, with TRBD1 matching over 7 bases. From the germline J gene comes the end of the CDR3, since the read stops 3 residues before it. The CDR3 runs 15 residues. Trimming took 3 bases from V and 6 from J; bases not matched to a gene: 6. The germline gives CDR1 SGHRS, CDR2 YFSETQ.

Many counts were recorded for this clone. Coverage ceases 3 residues before the CDR3 finishes, and the germline J gene fills in the end. V is TRBV5-4 and J is TRBJ2-7, with TRBD2 matching over 10 bases. The junction had 9 bases not matched to a gene; V was cut back by 0 bases and J by 6 bases. Germline V gene sequence: CDR1 SGHNT, CDR2 YYREEE (reference sequence). The CDR3 covers 16 residues. The CDR3 here is CASSLAGVAGGFEQYF. CDR3 DNA, as far as it was read: TGTGCCAGCAGCTTGGCCGGTGTAGCGGGAGGTTTCGAG.

This clone was seen more than once but under ten times. This CDR3 is CASNSGGRYEQYF. CDR3 bases read: TGTGCCAGCAATAGCGGGGGTCGCTACGAG. The chain employs TRBV2 and TRBJ2-7; 9 nucleotides align to TRBD2. The sequenced fragment ends 3 residues before the CDR3 boundary, so the rest is inferred from the germline J gene. Germline CDR1 reads SNHLY; CDR2 reads FYNNEI. Trimming at V came to 7 bases and at J to 3 bases, leaving 4 bases not matched to a gene. The CDR3 is 13 amino acids.

Ten or more counts support this clone. The read stops 3 residues short of the end of the CDR3; the missing end is completed from the germline J gene. The V call is TRBV7-3, the J call TRBJ2-3, with a possible D match to TRBD2 (6 bases). V was clipped by 4 bases and J by 5 bases, with 13 bases between them. Germline-derived CDR1 and CDR2 are SGHTA and FQGTGA. CDR3 length: 14 amino acids. The CDR3 here is CASSSRLVGDTQYF. CDR3 bases read: TGTGCCAGCAGCTCCAGACTAGTTGGAGATACG.

This clone has at least ten counts. The sequenced fragment ends 3 residues before the CDR3 boundary, so the rest is inferred from the germline J gene. This sequence joins TRBV5-1 and TRBJ1-1; D is uncertain. Germline values: CDR1 SGHRS, CDR2 YFSETQ. V gave up 0 bases and J gave up 0 bases, with 15 bases separating them. This CDR3 is built from 17 residues. The covered CDR3 bases are TGCGCCAGCAGCTTGGGTTTAGATGCTCGAATGAACACTGAA. As protein: CASSLGLDARMNTE. The whole CDR3 sequence reads CASSLGLDARMNTEAFF.

This clone was detected many times. The CDR3 end falls 3 residues outside the read, so it is completed with the germline J gene. Distinct nucleotide sequences in the sample also encode this CDR3. V gene TRBV18 combines with J gene TRBJ2-7; the D gene is possibly TRBD1 (6 bases). Per germline, CDR1 KGHSH and CDR2 LQKENI. The CDR3 runs to 15 residues. Trimming stripped 3 bases from V and 0 bases from J, with 12 bases between. The DNA read from the CDR3 is TGTGCCAGCTCACCGAGGGGGATAGGCTCCTACGAG. Protein: CASSPRGIGSYE. The CDR3, in full, reads CASSPRGIGSYEQYF. The complete variable domain, with remaining parts taken from reference TRBV18 and TRBJ2-7, reads NAGVMQNPRHLVRRRGQEARLRCSPMKGHSHVYWYRQLPEEGLKFMVYLQKENIIDESGMPKERFSAEFPKEGPSILRIQQVVRGDSAAYFCASSPRGIGSYEQYFGPGTRLTVT.

There are many counts of this clone. The CDR3 extends 3 residues past the end of the read, so its final part is completed from the germline J gene. V usage is TRBV28 and J usage is TRBJ2-3, with TRBD1 matching over 7 bases. Losses at the gene ends were 6 bases for V and 1 base for J; bases not matched to a gene: 7. CDR1 and CDR2 (germline): MDHEN, SYDVKM. This CDR3 has 15 residues. CDR3 bases read: TGTGCCAGCAGCCGATGGACAGGACGCACAGATACG. Its translation: CASSRWTGRTDT. The full CDR3 protein is CASSRWTGRTDTQYF.

This clone came up many times. The CDR3 bases that were read are TGTGCCAGTAGGCCTGGGACAGGGAGGGATAGTTCACCC. Encoded protein: CASRPGTGRDSSP. The full CDR3 sequence reads CASRPGTGRDSSPLHF. The chain has TRBV19 and TRBJ1-6, with 9 nucleotides matching TRBD1. The read finishes 3 residues shy of the CDR3 end, and the germline J gene is used to complete it. The CDR3 length is 16 residues. With V trimmed by 6 bases and J by 9 bases, 12 bases remained unmatched. Germline CDR1 reads LNHDA; CDR2 reads SQIVND (reference sequence).

This clone appeared many times. The read is 3 residues too short to cover the CDR3 end, so that end is filled in from the germline J gene. This chain connects TRBV13 to TRBJ2-1; D is possibly TRBD2 (6 bases). CDR3 length: 18 residues. Trimming took off 4 bases at V and 5 bases at J, with 24 bases between the two ends. Germline CDR1 is PRHDT and CDR2 is FYEKMQ (reference sequence). Partial CDR3 DNA: TGTGCCAGCAGCTCTGAGCCTGCCGGGACCCCGGGGGACAATGAG. Translated, it gives CASSSEPAGTPGDNE. Given in full, the CDR3 is CASSSEPAGTPGDNEQFF.

This clone was observed at least ten times. From the germline J gene comes the end of the CDR3, since the read stops 3 residues before it. The rearrangement uses TRBV7-7 and TRBJ2-5; the D gene is possibly TRBD1 (6 bases). V lost 2 bases to trimming and J lost 5 bases, with 6 bases between them. This CDR3 is 12 amino acids long. CDR1 SSHAT and CDR2 FNYEAQ come from the germline V gene (reference sequence). The CDR3 DNA, read in part, is TGTGCCAGCAGCTTACAGGGGGAGACC. Its protein product is CASSLQGET. The CDR3 reads in full as CASSLQGETQYF.

In its sample, this clone was seen many times. The read terminates 3 residues before the CDR3 end, so the remaining end is supplied by the germline J gene. V usage is TRBV7-9 and J usage is TRBJ2-2; 8 nucleotides match TRBD1. The CDR3 is 15 amino acids. Germline V gene data show CDR1 as SEHNR and CDR2 as FQNEAQ (reference sequence). V was pared by 1 base and J by 5 bases, with 3 bases of the junction left unmatched. Here the CDR3 reads CASSLGTGRTGELFF. The CDR3 bases that were read are TGTGCCAGCAGCTTAGGGACAGGGCGAACCGGGGAG.

This clone was seen repeatedly, ten times or more. CDR3 protein: CASSPGLSTDTQYF. Partial CDR3 DNA: TGTGCCAGCTCACCGGGACTGAGCACAGATACG. The J gene is TRBJ2-3, the V gene TRBV18; D possibly corresponds to TRBD2 (6 bases). The read gets to within 3 residues of the CDR3 end, and the germline J gene fills in the rest. Germline lookup yields CDR1 KGHSH and CDR2 LQKENI. Trimming stripped 3 bases from V and 0 bases from J, with 7 bases between. This CDR3 region has 14 residues.

This clone was seen many times. Read coverage stops 3 residues before the CDR3 terminus; the germline J gene supplies the remainder. V is TRBV4-2 and J is TRBJ2-3; 9 bases agree with TRBD2. The V gene's germline CDR1 is LGHNA and CDR2 YNFKEQ. J lost 4 bases, V lost 0 bases, and 11 bases had no gene match. The CDR3 sequence is 18 residues long. CDR3 sequence: CASSQERGLAGRSDTQYF. The sequenced CDR3 bases are TGTGCCAGCAGCCAAGAAAGAGGGCTAGCGGGAAGATCAGATACG.

This clone was counted only a few times. The junction differs from germline at one of its ends, possibly a read error. The CDR3 end lies 3 residues beyond the end of the read and is filled in from the germline J gene. This chain links TRBV7-3 with TRBJ2-1, with 12 bases lining up with TRBD2. The CDR3 runs 18 residues. Germline CDR1 reads SGHTA; CDR2 reads FQGTGA. The part of the CDR3 DNA that was read is TGTGCCGGCAGCCGGGGAACTAGCGGGGGGACTTCCTACAATGAG. Translating gives CAGSRGTSGGTSYNE. The complete CDR3 sequence is CAGSRGTSGGTSYNEQFF. The full variable domain, its missing parts supplied by reference TRBV7-3 and TRBJ2-1, is GAGVSQTPSNKVTEKGKYVELRCDPISGHTALYWYRQSLGQGPEFLIYFQGTGAADDSGLPNDRFFAVRPEGSVSTLKIQRTERGDSAVYLCAGSRGTSGGTSYNEQFFGPGTRLTVL.

This clone has a count of ten or more. The read terminates 3 residues before the CDR3 end, so the remaining end is supplied by the germline J gene. V is TRBV5-1 and J is TRBJ1-4, with TRBD1 identical over 8 bases. Trimming cost V 4 bases and J 3 bases; bases outside gene matches: 5. Germline values: CDR1 SGHRS, CDR2 YFSETQ. The CDR3 is 15 residues long. The chain's CDR3 is CASSLQGASNEKLFF. Incomplete CDR3 DNA: TGCGCCAGCAGCCTTCAGGGGGCGTCTAATGAAAAA.

This clone was picked up many times. The read gets to within 3 residues of the CDR3 end, and the germline J gene fills in the rest. This rearrangement joins TRBV19 to TRBJ1-1; D is perhaps TRBD1 (6 bases). CDR3 size: 13 residues. V was trimmed by 3 bases and J by 7 bases, leaving 12 bases between them. The germline CDR1 and CDR2 sequences are LNHDA and SQIVND (reference sequence). The sequenced part of the CDR3 DNA is TGTGCCAGTAGTATCCAGGGGCAAGATGAA. It yields the protein CASSIQGQDE. The entire CDR3 is CASSIQGQDEAFF.

This clone was observed at least ten times. The read terminates 3 residues before the CDR3 end, so the remaining end is supplied by the germline J gene. The chain joins TRBV6-2 or TRBV6-3 to TRBJ1-5; 8 positions match TRBD1. The CDR3 consists of 14 residues. Germline CDR1 reads MNHEY; CDR2 reads SVGEGT. With V trimmed by 10 bases and J by 2 bases, 7 bases remained unmatched. CDR3 bases read: TGTGCCATCCACGACAGGGGCGGCAATCAGCCC. As protein: CAIHDRGGNQP. The entire CDR3 reads CAIHDRGGNQPQHF.

This clone has ten or more counts. The CDR3 end lies 3 residues beyond the end of the read and is filled in from the germline J gene. The gene calls are TRBV20-1 and TRBJ2-3; 14 nucleotides line up with TRBD2. The germline CDR1 and CDR2 sequences are DFQATT and SNEGSKA (reference sequence). V trimming: 6 bases; J trimming: 5 bases; junction bases outside the gene matches: 10. There are 16 residues in the CDR3. The chain's CDR3 is CSAIPGLAGAGDTQYF. Partial CDR3 DNA: TGCAGTGCAATACCGGGACTAGCGGGAGCAGGAGATACG.

This clone was recorded at least ten times. The CDR3 end is not reached by the read, which stops 3 residues before it; the germline J gene fills it in. The V and J genes are TRBV10-1 and TRBJ2-3, with TRBD2 matching 9 bases. Germline loops: CDR1 WNHNN, CDR2 SYGVQD (reference sequence). The CDR3 length is 16 residues. V was pared by 4 bases and J by 5 bases, with 10 bases of the junction left unmatched. CDR3 DNA, as far as it was read: TGCGCCAGCAGTGGAGCGGGGGGTATTAGAAAAGATACG. This translates into CASSGAGGIRKDT. The entire CDR3 protein is CASSGAGGIRKDTQYF.

This clone showed up many times. Incomplete CDR3 DNA: TGTGCCAGCAGCTTATCCTCATTTATAGGGGGCGTGGACGAG. This codes for CASSLSSFIGGVDE. The complete CDR3 sequence is CASSLSSFIGGVDEQYF. The V gene is TRBV7-6, the J gene TRBJ2-7; TRBD1 agrees at 7 bases. The CDR3 end is not reached by the read, which stops 3 residues before it; the germline J gene fills it in. The germline CDR1 and CDR2 sequences are SGHVS and FNYEAQ. J lost 5 bases, V lost 2 bases, and 15 bases had no gene match. This CDR3 has 17 residues.

This clone was seen repeatedly, ten times or more. The CDR3 is cut off 3 residues early in the read; its end comes from the germline J gene. The rearrangement links TRBV7-2 to TRBJ1-3; D is uncertain. This CDR3 is 14 amino acids long. Trimming took 0 bases from V and 3 from J, leaving 6 bases between them. Germline V CDR1 and CDR2: SGHTA, FQGNSA. CDR3 DNA (partial): TGTGCCAGCAGCTTAGCCCGAGGTGGAAACACC. Protein: CASSLARGGNT. The complete CDR3 protein is CASSLARGGNTIYF.

The sample holds many counts of this clone. The CDR3 goes on 3 residues after the read ends, and that part is filled in from the germline J gene. The rearrangement uses TRBV5-4 and TRBJ1-2; 9 bases fit TRBD1. The V segment lost 5 bases and the J segment 2 bases; nucleotides outside the gene matches: 4. Germline lookup yields CDR1 SGHNT and CDR2 YYREEE (reference sequence). This CDR3 is 14 amino acids long. CDR3: CASRSTGGNYGYTF. The part of the CDR3 DNA that was read is TGTGCCAGCAGGTCGACAGGGGGGAACTATGGC.

About this clone itself: Read data end 3 residues before the CDR3 end; the end is taken from the germline J gene. The chain recombines TRBV11-3 with TRBJ2-2, with D perhaps matching TRBD2 (5 bases). In germline, CDR1 is SGHNT, CDR2 YENEEA. The CDR3 extends over 15 amino acids. The germline V and J ends were trimmed by 3 bases and 10 bases, with 18 bases remaining between them. The chain's CDR3 is CASSFANSGIEELFF. The sequenced part of the CDR3 DNA is TGTGCCAGCAGCTTCGCAAATTCGGGGATCGAGGAG.